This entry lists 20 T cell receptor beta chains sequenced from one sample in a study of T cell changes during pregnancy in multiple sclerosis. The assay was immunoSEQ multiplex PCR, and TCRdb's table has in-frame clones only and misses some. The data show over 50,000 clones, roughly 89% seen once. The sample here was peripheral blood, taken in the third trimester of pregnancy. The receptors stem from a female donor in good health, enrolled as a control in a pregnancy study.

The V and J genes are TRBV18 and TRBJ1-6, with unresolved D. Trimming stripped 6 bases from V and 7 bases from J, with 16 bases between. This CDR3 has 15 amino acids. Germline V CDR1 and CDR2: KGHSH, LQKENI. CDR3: CASSPSMPRNSPLHF. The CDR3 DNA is TGTGCCAGCTCGCCTTCGATGCCCCGGAATTCACCCCTCCACTTT.

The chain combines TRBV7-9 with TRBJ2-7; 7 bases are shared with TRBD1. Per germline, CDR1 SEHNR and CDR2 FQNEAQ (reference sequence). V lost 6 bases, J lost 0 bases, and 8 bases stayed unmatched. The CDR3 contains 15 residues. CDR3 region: CASRLAGTDSYEQYF. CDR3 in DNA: TGTGCCAGCAGGCTAGCCGGGACAGACTCCTACGAGCAGTACTTC.

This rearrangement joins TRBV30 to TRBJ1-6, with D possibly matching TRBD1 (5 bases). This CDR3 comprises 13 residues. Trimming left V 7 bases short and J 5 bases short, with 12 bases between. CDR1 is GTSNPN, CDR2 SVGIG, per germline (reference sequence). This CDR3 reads CASMDTNNSPLHF. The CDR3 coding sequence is TGTGCCTCTATGGACACAAATAATTCACCCCTCCACTTT.

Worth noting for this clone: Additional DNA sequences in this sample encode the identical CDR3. CDR3 bases: TGCGCCAGCAGCTTGGGGGGACAGGGGGAAAAACTGTTTTTT. This translates into CASSLGGQGEKLFF. The V and J genes are TRBV5-1 and TRBJ1-4; 10 positions agree with TRBD1. The ends lost 0 bases at V and 8 bases at J; junction bases unmatched: 1. Germline V gives CDR1 SGHRS, CDR2 YFSETQ. The CDR3 totals 14 residues.

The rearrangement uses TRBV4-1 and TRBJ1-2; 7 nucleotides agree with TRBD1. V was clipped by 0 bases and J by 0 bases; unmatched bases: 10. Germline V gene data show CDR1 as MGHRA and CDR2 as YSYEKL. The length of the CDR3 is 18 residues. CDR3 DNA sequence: TGCGCCAGCAGCCAAGATCGCATCGGGACAGCCGCTAACTATGGCTACACCTTC. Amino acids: CASSQDRIGTAANYGYTF.

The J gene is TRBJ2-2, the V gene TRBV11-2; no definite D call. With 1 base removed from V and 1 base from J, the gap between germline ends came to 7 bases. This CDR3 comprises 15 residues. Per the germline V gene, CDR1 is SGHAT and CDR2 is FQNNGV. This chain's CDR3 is CASSLVPLNTGELFF. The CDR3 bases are TGTGCCAGCAGCTTAGTTCCCTTGAACACCGGGGAGCTGTTTTTT.

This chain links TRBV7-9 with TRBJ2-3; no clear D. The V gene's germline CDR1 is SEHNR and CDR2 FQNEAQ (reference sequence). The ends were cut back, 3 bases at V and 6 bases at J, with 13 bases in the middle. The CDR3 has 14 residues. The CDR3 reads CASSFGGGGDTQYF. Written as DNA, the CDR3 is TGTGCCAGCAGCTTTGGTGGCGGCGGTGATACGCAGTATTTT.

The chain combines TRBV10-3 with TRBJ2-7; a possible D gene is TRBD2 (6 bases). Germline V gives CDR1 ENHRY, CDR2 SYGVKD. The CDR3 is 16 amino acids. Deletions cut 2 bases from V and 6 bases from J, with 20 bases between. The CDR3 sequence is CAISEPGTSPTGEQYF. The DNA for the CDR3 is TGTGCCATCAGTGAGCCCGGGACTTCACCTACTGGCGAGCAGTACTTC.

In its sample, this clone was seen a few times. In DNA, the CDR3 is TGTGCCAGCAGTGAAAGGAACAGGGCAAGTCAGCCCCAGCATTTT. This sequence encodes CASSERNRASQPQHF. The rearrangement joins TRBV2 to TRBJ1-5; a possible D gene is TRBD1 (6 bases). V lost 2 bases to trimming and J lost 6 bases, with 14 bases between them. The CDR3 consists of 15 residues. Germline V lookup: CDR1 SNHLY, CDR2 FYNNEI.

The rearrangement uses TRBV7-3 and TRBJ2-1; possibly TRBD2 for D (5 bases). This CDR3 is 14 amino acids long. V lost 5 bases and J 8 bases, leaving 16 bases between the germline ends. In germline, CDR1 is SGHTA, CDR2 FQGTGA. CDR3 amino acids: CASSPRRTNHEQFF. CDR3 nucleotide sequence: TGTGCCAGCAGCCCGAGGAGGACCAACCATGAGCAGTTCTTC.

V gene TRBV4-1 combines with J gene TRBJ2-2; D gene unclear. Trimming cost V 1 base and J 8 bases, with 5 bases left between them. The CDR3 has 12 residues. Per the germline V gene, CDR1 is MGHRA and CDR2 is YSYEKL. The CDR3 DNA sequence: TGCGCCAGCAGCCAAGGTCCGGGGGAGCTGTTTTTT. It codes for CASSQGPGELFF.

In DNA, the CDR3 is TGCGCCAGCAGCCAAGAGCTAGGGGATAAGGAAAAACTGTTTTTT. Its protein product is CASSQELGDKEKLFF. This chain connects TRBV4-3 to TRBJ1-4, with a tentative D call TRBD1 (5 bases). Germline V gene sequence: CDR1 LGHNA, CDR2 YSLEER. Between the trimmed V and J ends, which lost 0 bases and 8 bases, there was a span of 13 bases. The CDR3 totals 15 residues.

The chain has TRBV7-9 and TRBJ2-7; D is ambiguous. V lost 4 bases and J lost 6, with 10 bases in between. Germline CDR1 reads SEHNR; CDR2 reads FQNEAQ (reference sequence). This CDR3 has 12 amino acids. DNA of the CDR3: TGTGCCAGCAGCTCTCGTCACGGCGAGCAGTACTTC. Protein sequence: CASSSRHGEQYF.

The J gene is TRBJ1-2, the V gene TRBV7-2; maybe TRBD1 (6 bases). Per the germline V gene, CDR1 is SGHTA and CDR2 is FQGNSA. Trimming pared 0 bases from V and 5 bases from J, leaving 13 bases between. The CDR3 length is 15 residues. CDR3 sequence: CASSLAARGGYGYTF. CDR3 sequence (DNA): TGTGCCAGCAGCTTAGCAGCCAGGGGCGGATATGGCTACACCTTC.

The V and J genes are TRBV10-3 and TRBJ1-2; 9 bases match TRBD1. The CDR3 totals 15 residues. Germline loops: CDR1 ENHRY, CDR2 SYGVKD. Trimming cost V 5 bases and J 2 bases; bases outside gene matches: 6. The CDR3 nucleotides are TGTGCCATCAGTCCTCCCGGGACAGGGAACTATGGCTACACCTTC. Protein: CAISPPGTGNYGYTF.

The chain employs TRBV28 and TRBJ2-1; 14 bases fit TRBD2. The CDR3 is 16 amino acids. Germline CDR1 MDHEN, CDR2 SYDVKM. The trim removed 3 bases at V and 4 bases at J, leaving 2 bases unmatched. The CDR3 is CASSLTSGGAYNEQFF. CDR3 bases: TGTGCCAGCAGTTTGACTAGCGGGGGGGCTTACAATGAGCAGTTCTTC.

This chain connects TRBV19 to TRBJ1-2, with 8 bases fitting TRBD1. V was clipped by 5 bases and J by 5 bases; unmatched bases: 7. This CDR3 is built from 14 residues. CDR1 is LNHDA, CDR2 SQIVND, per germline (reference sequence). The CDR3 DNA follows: TGTGCCAGTAGTCCTCCGACAGGGGAGTATGGCTACACCTTC. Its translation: CASSPPTGEYGYTF.

The CDR3 loop is CASSLGRSYNSPLHF. The CDR3 DNA is TGTGCCAGCAGCTTAGGCAGGTCCTATAATTCACCCCTCCACTTT. The rearrangement uses TRBV7-2 and TRBJ1-6, with D uncertain. Germline loops: CDR1 SGHTA, CDR2 FQGNSA. With 1 base removed from V and 1 base from J, the gap between germline ends came to 5 bases. The CDR3 is 15 residues long.

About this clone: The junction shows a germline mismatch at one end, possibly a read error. Here the CDR3 DNA reads TGTGCCAGCAGTTTAGGGAGGCTAGCGGGGGTTACTGAGCAGTTCTTC. It encodes CASSLGRLAGVTEQFF. V is TRBV7-8 and J is TRBJ2-1, with 10 positions matching TRBD2. CDR1 SGHVS and CDR2 FQNEAQ come from the germline V gene. This CDR3 region has 16 residues.

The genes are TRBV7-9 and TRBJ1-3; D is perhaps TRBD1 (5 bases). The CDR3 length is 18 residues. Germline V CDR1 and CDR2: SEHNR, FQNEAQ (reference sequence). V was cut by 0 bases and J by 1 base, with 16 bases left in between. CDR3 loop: CASSLALVREESGNTIYF. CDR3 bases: TGTGCCAGCAGCTTAGCCTTGGTCAGGGAAGAGTCTGGAAACACCATATATTTT.